The 14 T cell receptor beta chains below were found in one sample sequenced in a study of blood T cell repertoires in COVID-19. Sequenced by immunoSEQ multiplex PCR; TCRdb stores in-frame clones only, minus some. Of 80,000 or so clones in the sample, about 86% are singletons; the top ten hold 15% to 20%. Specimen: peripheral blood. These receptors were collected from a human donor in a cohort sampled during active COVID-19.

The rearrangement uses TRBV5-1 and TRBJ1-2; TRBD1 agrees at 7 bases. The CDR3 spans 15 residues. Germline CDR1 is SGHRS and CDR2 is YFSETQ. V trimming: 3 bases; J trimming: 6 bases; junction bases outside the gene matches: 11. This CDR3 is CASSSNPAGGNGYTF. The CDR3 bases are TGCGCCAGCAGCTCAAACCCGGCAGGGGGGAATGGCTACACCTTC.

This clone appeared a few times. The rearrangement links TRBV11-3 to TRBJ2-7; TRBD1 is a possible D gene (5 bases). Trimming took off 0 bases at V and 4 bases at J, with 10 bases between the two ends. The CDR3 totals 14 residues. Germline V gene sequence: CDR1 SGHNT, CDR2 YENEEA. CDR3 amino acids: CASSLEGDSYEQYF. CDR3 DNA sequence: TGTGCCAGCAGCTTAGAAGGGGATTCTTACGAGCAGTACTTC.

This clone turned up a few times. The rearrangement joins TRBV5-8 to TRBJ1-5, with no clear D. V dropped 1 base and J dropped 7 bases, with 15 bases sitting between them. Per germline, CDR1 SGHTS and CDR2 YDEGEE. CDR3 size: 15 residues. Written as DNA, the CDR3 is TGTGCCAGCAGCTTGTTAGGGTCAGGAGGGCAGCCCCAGCATTTT. Its protein product is CASSLLGSGGQPQHF.

The chain uses TRBV4-2 and TRBJ1-5; D remains ambiguous. The V gene lost 4 bases and the J gene lost 7 bases, with 11 bases spanning the gap. This CDR3 has 13 amino acids. CDR1 LGHNA and CDR2 YNFKEQ come from the germline V gene. CDR3 amino acids: CASSLKSGQPQHF. In DNA form, the CDR3 reads TGTGCCAGCAGCCTAAAGAGCGGGCAGCCCCAGCATTTT.

The rearrangement joins TRBV7-9 to TRBJ1-2, with D perhaps TRBD1 (5 bases). This CDR3 has 14 amino acids. V was shortened by 5 bases and J by 7 bases, with 17 bases between the two germline ends. Germline CDR1 and CDR2: SEHNR and FQNEAQ (reference sequence). DNA of the CDR3: TGTGCCAGCAGCCCCCCGGGGGGGAAGATTGGCTACACCTTC. This gives the protein CASSPPGGKIGYTF. Using reference TRBV7-9 and TRBJ1-2 for the parts outside the CDR3, the full variable domain is DTGVSQNPRHKITKRGQNVTFRCDPISEHNRLYWYRQTLGQGPEFLTYFQNEAQLEKSRLLSDRFSAERPKGSFSTLEIQRTEQGDSAMYLCASSPPGGKIGYTFGSGTRLTVV.

This chain's CDR3 is CASSLNGGSPGQFF. The DNA for the CDR3 is TGCGCCAGCAGCTTGAACGGGGGGTCCCCTGGGCAGTTCTTC. The chain combines TRBV5-1 with TRBJ2-1; 7 positions match TRBD2. This CDR3 comprises 14 residues. CDR1 is SGHRS, CDR2 YFSETQ, per germline. The V and J ends lost 1 base and 12 bases, in that order; junction bases with no gene match: 10.

The rearrangement uses TRBV5-1 and TRBJ2-1; 7 nucleotides align to TRBD2. J gave up 0 bases and V 0 bases, and 9 bases lay outside the gene matches. Per germline, CDR1 SGHRS and CDR2 YFSETQ. The CDR3 runs 18 residues. The CDR3 region is CASSLAVAGLSSYNEQFF. CDR3 nucleotide sequence: TGCGCCAGCAGCTTGGCTGTAGCGGGCCTTAGCTCCTACAATGAGCAGTTCTTC.

The CDR3 loop reads CASSQLPGQVNEKLFF. The CDR3 DNA reads as TGTGCCAGCAGCCAGCTACCGGGACAGGTGAATGAAAAACTGTTTTTT. V usage is TRBV7-9 and J usage is TRBJ1-4; 8 bases fit TRBD1. The germline CDR1 and CDR2 sequences are SEHNR and FQNEAQ (reference sequence). The CDR3 covers 16 residues. V gave up 5 bases and J gave up 5 bases; unmatched junction bases: 10.

This clone was seen a single time. The chain joins TRBV6-4 to TRBJ2-1; 9 nucleotides line up with TRBD2. The CDR3 covers 16 residues. V lost 2 bases, J lost 4 bases, and 6 bases stayed unmatched. Germline values: CDR1 MRHNA, CDR2 SNTAGT. The chain's CDR3 is CASSDSPSGGYNEQFF. The CDR3 nucleotides read TGTGCCAGCAGTGACAGTCCCAGCGGGGGGTACAATGAGCAGTTCTTC.

The chain combines TRBV4-3 with TRBJ2-1; D might be TRBD2 (5 bases). Per the germline V gene, CDR1 is LGHNA and CDR2 is YSLEER. CDR3 size: 16 residues. Trimming left V 0 bases short and J 0 bases short, with 9 bases between. Here the CDR3 DNA reads TGCGCCAGCAGCCAAGATTTAACTAGCTCCTACAATGAGCAGTTCTTC. It translates to CASSQDLTSSYNEQFF.

The CDR3 DNA is TGTGCCAGCAGCTTATACTTCGGCGGGAGGGGCTCCTACGAGCAGTACTTC. This codes for CASSLYFGGRGSYEQYF. The chain has TRBV11-2 and TRBJ2-7, with 9 positions matching TRBD2. Germline V gene sequence: CDR1 SGHAT, CDR2 FQNNGV. V trimming: 2 bases; J trimming: 0 bases; junction bases outside the gene matches: 8. There are 17 residues in the CDR3.

The chain carries TRBV7-2 and TRBJ1-6; 9 bases are a match to TRBD1. This CDR3 spans 15 amino acids. Unmatched junction bases numbered 9, after V lost 5 bases and J lost 10 bases. Germline V gene lookup returns CDR1 SGHTA and CDR2 FQGNSA. The CDR3 bases are TGTGCCAGCAGCGCAGACAGGGGGTTAAGGTCACCCCTCCACTTT. Protein product: CASSADRGLRSPLHF.

This chain joins TRBV11-1 and TRBJ2-1, with 10 positions matching TRBD2. V shed 5 bases and J 5 bases; nucleotides not matched to a gene: 6. The CDR3 contains 15 residues. Germline-derived CDR1 and CDR2 are SGHAT and FQDESV (reference sequence). CDR3 coding DNA: TGTGCCAGCAGCGTCTCTAGCGGGGGTAACAATGAGCAGTTCTTC. Translated, it gives CASSVSSGGNNEQFF.

The chain links TRBV19 to TRBJ1-2; D call uncertain. Trimming pared 7 bases from V and 0 bases from J, leaving 12 bases between. CDR3 length equals 14 residues. Germline CDR1 LNHDA, CDR2 SQIVND (reference sequence). CDR3 DNA sequence: TGTGCCAGTATCTCTCCAGGATCTAACTATGGCTACACCTTC. Translated, it gives CASISPGSNYGYTF.